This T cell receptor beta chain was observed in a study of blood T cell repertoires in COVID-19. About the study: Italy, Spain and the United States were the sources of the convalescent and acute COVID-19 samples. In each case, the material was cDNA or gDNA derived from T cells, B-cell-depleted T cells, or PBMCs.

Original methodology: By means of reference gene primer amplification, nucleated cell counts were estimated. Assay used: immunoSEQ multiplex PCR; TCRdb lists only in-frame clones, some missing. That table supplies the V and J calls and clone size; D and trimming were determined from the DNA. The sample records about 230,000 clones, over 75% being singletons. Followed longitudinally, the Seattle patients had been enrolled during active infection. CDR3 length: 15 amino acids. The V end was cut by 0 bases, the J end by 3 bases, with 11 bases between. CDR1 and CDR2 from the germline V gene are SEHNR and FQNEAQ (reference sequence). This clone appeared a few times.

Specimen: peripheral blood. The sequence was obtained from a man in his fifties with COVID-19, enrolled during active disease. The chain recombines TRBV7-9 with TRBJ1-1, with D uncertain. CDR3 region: CASSLAGYPDTEAFF. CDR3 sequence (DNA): TGTGCCAGCAGCTTAGCGGGCTACCCCGACACTGAAGCTTTCTTT.